A single sample is the source of the 15 T cell receptor beta chains below, sequenced in a study of T cell clonality in common variable immunodeficiency. Study observations and caveats: Common variable immunodeficiency TCR beta sequences reportedly had fewer deletions and N-nucleotide insertions.

Repertoires were generated with immunoSEQ multiplex PCR, while TCRdb's copy carries only in-frame clones and drops some. Observed in the sample are some 27,000 clones, none of them singletons. Their antigens remain unidentified. Sequencing was done on a sample of peripheral blood mononuclear cells. The source is a human donor with common variable immunodeficiency.

This clone has a handful of counts. Read data end 3 residues before the CDR3 end; the end is taken from the germline J gene. This chain joins TRBV5-1 and TRBJ2-5; D unclear. V was cut by 0 bases and J by 2 bases, with 5 bases left in between. CDR3 length: 13 amino acids. Germline lookup yields CDR1 SGHRS and CDR2 YFSETQ. CDR3 sequence reads: CASSLGLQETQYF. CDR3 DNA (partial): TGCGCCAGCAGCTTGGGTCTTCAAGAGACC.

This clone was observed many times. The read ends 3 residues early relative to the CDR3; the germline J gene fills the gap. V is TRBV20-1 and J is TRBJ2-5; 9 positions agree with TRBD2. Germline V CDR1 and CDR2: DFQATT, SNEGSKA (reference sequence). This CDR3 spans 14 amino acids. V was clipped by 6 bases and J by 7 bases; unmatched bases: 12. CDR3 bases read: TGCAGTGCCTCCCCCGCGGGGGGGCCCGGGACC. The encoded protein is CSASPAGGPGT. The full CDR3 sequence reads CSASPAGGPGTQYF.

On this clone: Read sequence stops 3 residues before the CDR3 end, and the germline J gene provides the missing end. The chain employs TRBV18 and TRBJ2-3; D is possibly TRBD1 (5 bases). CDR1 KGHSH and CDR2 LQKENI come from the germline V gene. The CDR3 sequence is 16 residues long. Trimming took off 2 bases at V and 1 base at J, with 13 bases between the two ends. CDR3 DNA, as far as it was read: TGTGCCAGCTCACCAGCGAGACAGTCCGGCACAGATACG. Residues: CASSPARQSGTDT. The whole CDR3 is CASSPARQSGTDTQYF.

On this clone itself: The CDR3 end lies 3 residues beyond the end of the read and is filled in from the germline J gene. The V call is TRBV20-1, the J call TRBJ1-1, with D hard to call. This CDR3 spans 13 amino acids. Germline-derived CDR1 and CDR2 are DFQATT and SNEGSKA (reference sequence). Trimming left V 7 bases short and J 1 base short, with 13 bases between. CDR3 DNA, as far as it was read: TGCAGTGTCATCACGTCAGAGAACACTGAA. It encodes CSVITSENTE. The entire CDR3 reads CSVITSENTEAFF.

This clone was picked up a small number of times. The CDR3 is cut off 3 residues early in the read; its end comes from the germline J gene. The chain has TRBV18 and TRBJ2-1, with TRBD2 matching over 12 bases. With 0 bases clipped from V and 8 bases from J, the junction kept 14 bases outside the gene matches. Looked up from germline, CDR1 is KGHSH and CDR2 is LQKENI. The CDR3 has 19 amino acids. The CDR3 region is CASSPPPSGGAAGIHEQFF. The CDR3 DNA, read in part, is TGTGCCAGCTCACCACCGCCTAGCGGGGGGGCGGCCGGCATTCATGAG.

By its share, this clone is medium-sized. The CDR3 goes on 3 residues after the read ends, and that part is filled in from the germline J gene. V usage is TRBV19 and J usage is TRBJ1-5, with D perhaps matching TRBD1 (5 bases). Germline V gene lookup returns CDR1 LNHDA and CDR2 SQIVND (reference sequence). This CDR3 region has 16 residues. V gave up 2 bases and J gave up 0 bases, with 11 bases separating them. Partial CDR3 DNA: TGTGCCAGTAGTATATCGGGGGGGTATAGCAATCAGCCC. Translating it yields CASSISGGYSNQP. The full CDR3 reads CASSISGGYSNQPQHF. Drawing the rest from reference TRBV19 and TRBJ1-5, the complete variable domain is DGGITQSPKYLFRKEGQNVTLSCEQNLNHDAMYWYRQDPGQGLRLIYYSQIVNDFQKGDIAEGYSVSREKKESFPLTVTSAQKNPTAFYLCASSISGGYSNQPQHFGDGTRLSIL.

The sample holds a few counts of this clone. The observed sequence ends 3 residues before the CDR3 terminus, with the missing tail filled in from the germline J gene. The chain has TRBV7-6 and TRBJ2-1; 9 bases match TRBD1. The CDR3 covers 17 residues. Germline V gene data show CDR1 as SGHVS and CDR2 as FNYEAQ. V gave up 5 bases and J gave up 6 bases; unmatched junction bases: 14. The sequenced CDR3 bases are TGTGCCAGCAGCCTTTATACAGGGGGCGTTAGCTCCAATGAG. This translates into CASSLYTGGVSSNE. The complete CDR3 protein is CASSLYTGGVSSNEQFF.

The sample holds many counts of this clone. The read stops 3 residues short of the end of the CDR3; the missing end is completed from the germline J gene. This chain links TRBV19 with TRBJ2-6; D possibly corresponds to TRBD1 (6 bases). The V and J ends lost 5 bases and 1 base respectively, with 6 bases between them. The length of the CDR3 is 14 residues. Germline CDR1 is LNHDA and CDR2 is SQIVND (reference sequence). The CDR3 here is CASSQGSGANVLTF. The CDR3 DNA, read in part, is TGTGCCAGTAGTCAGGGGTCTGGGGCCAACGTC.

Worth noting for this clone: The CDR3 end lies 3 residues beyond the end of the read and is filled in from the germline J gene. V is TRBV4-2 and J is TRBJ2-7; the D gene is possibly TRBD2 (6 bases). The V end was cut by 0 bases, the J end by 3 bases, with 12 bases between. The length of the CDR3 is 15 residues. CDR1 and CDR2 from the germline V gene are LGHNA and YNFKEQ. This CDR3 reads CASSQDLAGYYEQYF. Incomplete CDR3 DNA: TGTGCCAGCAGCCAAGATCTGGCGGGATACTACGAG.

This clone was counted a few times. The read ends 3 residues before the CDR3 terminus; that terminus is restored from the germline J gene. The chain joins TRBV5-8 to TRBJ2-5; maybe TRBD2 (5 bases). CDR1 SGHTS and CDR2 YDEGEE come from the germline V gene. Between the trimmed V and J ends, which lost 4 bases and 5 bases, there was a span of 15 bases. CDR3 length equals 14 residues. The sequenced CDR3 bases are TGTGCCAGCAGCCGGAGGACTTCTGGGGAGACC. Translated, it gives CASSRRTSGET. The full CDR3 is CASSRRTSGETQYF.

There are a few counts of this clone. Sequencing ends 3 residues short of the CDR3 end; the germline J gene provides the rest. The genes are TRBV30 and TRBJ1-6; 10 nucleotides agree with TRBD1. J lost 9 bases, V lost 4 bases, and 3 bases had no gene match. Germline V gene lookup returns CDR1 GTSNPN and CDR2 SVGIG (reference sequence). The CDR3 length is 13 residues. CDR3 DNA (partial): TGTGCCTGGACCAGGACAGGGGGTTCACCC. Encoded protein: CAWTRTGGSP. The entire CDR3 protein reads CAWTRTGGSPLHF.

As for this clone: Sequencing ends 3 residues short of the CDR3 end; the germline J gene provides the rest. The gene calls are TRBV5-6 and TRBJ2-1; a possible D gene is TRBD1 (5 bases). Germline assignment: CDR1 SGHDT and CDR2 YYEEEE. Trimming shortened V by 0 bases and J by 4 bases, and 11 bases separated the two germline ends. CDR3 length: 15 residues. The sequenced part of the CDR3 DNA is TGTGCCAGCAGCTTGGGGCCAGGGCAGTACAATGAG. This gives the protein CASSLGPGQYNE. In full, the CDR3 reads CASSLGPGQYNEQFF.

This clone was detected ten times or more. The read ends 3 residues early relative to the CDR3; the germline J gene fills the gap. This chain uses TRBV5-1 with TRBJ2-3; 12 bases agree with TRBD2. CDR1 and CDR2 (germline): SGHRS, YFSETQ. V trimming: 6 bases; J trimming: 3 bases; junction bases outside the gene matches: 11. The CDR3 contains 17 residues. CDR3 region: CASNVGRLAGGTDTQYF. The CDR3 bases that were read are TGCGCCAGCAACGTCGGGAGGCTAGCGGGGGGGACAGATACG.

This clone was seen a handful of times. The read falls 3 residues short of the CDR3 end, and the missing part is taken from the germline J gene. The chain combines TRBV19 with TRBJ2-7, with D possibly being TRBD2 (5 bases). CDR3 length: 14 residues. V shed 7 bases and J shed 2 bases, with 15 bases lying between them. Germline V lookup: CDR1 LNHDA, CDR2 SQIVND (reference sequence). Partial CDR3 DNA: TGTGCCAGTACCCCGGACTCCCGAACCTACGAG. Translated, it gives CASTPDSRTYE. The whole CDR3 reads CASTPDSRTYEQYF.

By share, this clone counts as medium-sized. The CDR3 extends 3 residues past the end of the read, so its final part is completed from the germline J gene. J is TRBJ1-2 and V is TRBV19, with 8 positions matching TRBD1. Unmatched junction bases numbered 5, after V lost 5 bases and J lost 0 bases. Germline V gene data show CDR1 as LNHDA and CDR2 as SQIVND (reference sequence). The CDR3 is made up of 15 amino acids. The sequenced CDR3 bases are TGTGCCAGTAGTCCCGGGACAGGACCTAACTATGGC. Translated, it gives CASSPGTGPNYG. The whole CDR3 protein reads CASSPGTGPNYGYTF.